The clone carrying this T cell receptor beta chain was seen a handful of times. This record comes from a study of response to subunit inactivated influenza vaccine. In TCRdb, the RT-PCR reads were re-called with MiXCR into one record per CDR3 protein. The sample yields about 190,000 distinct CDR3 sequences, approximately 15% seen once. The input for sequencing was CD8+ T cells sorted from PBMCs, taken about 5 days after vaccination. The receptor's source is a man between 45 and 60 years old who received an inactivated influenza vaccine.

DNA for the CDR3: TGTGCCAGCAGCTCCAGTATCCAGGTTGGAAACACCATATATTTT. It translates to CASSSSIQVGNTIYF. The V and J genes are TRBV13 and TRBJ1-3; D unresolved. Deletions cut 4 bases from V and 3 bases from J, with 13 bases between. Per germline, CDR1 PRHDT and CDR2 FYEKMQ (reference sequence). The CDR3 is made up of 15 amino acids. The complete variable domain, with remaining parts taken from reference TRBV13 and TRBJ1-3, reads AAGVIQSPRHLIKEKRETATLKCYPIPRHDTVYWYQQGPGQDPQFLISFYEKMQSDKGSIPDRFSAQQFSDYHSELNMSSLELGDSALYFCASSSSIQVGNTIYFGEGSWLTVV.